A single sample is the source of the 32 T cell receptor beta chains below, sequenced in a study of a mutant IDH1 vaccine in newly diagnosed glioma. Which antigens these TCRs recognize remains unknown. Produced via immunoSEQ multiplex PCR; TCRdb's table is partial and in-frame only. The table has tens of thousands of clones, 75% to 85% seen once; the top ten hold just over 5%. Time point reported: week 23, last vaccination. Every vaccination contained 300 ug of the mutant IDH1 20-mer peptide and was paired with topical imiquimod. This material consisted of PBMCs, taken from a glioma patient whose treatment included an IDH1 peptide vaccine. The receptors shown here come from a man in his forties or fifties with glioma.

The CDR3 DNA follows: TGTGCCAGCAGCTTACGCCCGGGACTAGCGGACCCTCACAATGAGCAGTTCTTC. Residues: CASSLRPGLADPHNEQFF. This rearrangement joins TRBV7-2 to TRBJ2-1, with 11 bases lining up with TRBD2. Looked up from germline, CDR1 is SGHTA and CDR2 is FQGNSA. V gave up 2 bases and J gave up 5 bases; unmatched junction bases: 11. The CDR3 totals 18 residues.

J is TRBJ2-3 and V is TRBV19; 10 bases line up with TRBD1. The CDR3 runs to 15 residues. Germline V gives CDR1 LNHDA, CDR2 SQIVND (reference sequence). V shed 6 bases and J 1 base; nucleotides not matched to a gene: 4. The CDR3 DNA follows: TGTGCCAGTAGCCCCGGGACAGGGGGCACAGATACGCAGTATTTT. This codes for CASSPGTGGTDTQYF. Drawing the rest from reference TRBV19 and TRBJ2-3, the complete variable domain is DGGITQSPKYLFRKEGQNVTLSCEQNLNHDAMYWYRQDPGQGLRLIYYSQIVNDFQKGDIAEGYSVSREKKESFPLTVTSAQKNPTAFYLCASSPGTGGTDTQYFGPGTRLTVL.

V usage is TRBV7-9 and J usage is TRBJ1-1; 7 bases are a match to TRBD1. V lost 2 bases to trimming and J lost 1 base; unmatched junction nucleotides: 4. The CDR3 length is 15 residues. The germline CDR1 and CDR2 sequences are SEHNR and FQNEAQ (reference sequence). The CDR3 region has the DNA TGTGCCAGCAGCTTACTCAGGGGGAAGAACACTGAAGCTTTCTTT. It is translated as CASSLLRGKNTEAFF.

This chain joins TRBV4-3 and TRBJ1-2; 8 nucleotides align to TRBD1. The CDR3 length is 17 residues. The germline gives CDR1 LGHNA, CDR2 YSLEER. Germline trimming cut 0 bases from V and 2 bases from J; bases unmatched to any gene: 8. The chain's CDR3 is CASSQEVAGGRNYGYTF. Written as DNA, the CDR3 is TGCGCCAGCAGCCAAGAGGTGGCAGGGGGCCGGAACTATGGCTACACCTTC.

The chain combines TRBV30 with TRBJ2-7; D is perhaps TRBD1 (7 bases). Trimming took off 7 bases at V and 1 base at J, with 20 bases between the two ends. The germline CDR1 and CDR2 sequences are GTSNPN and SVGIG (reference sequence). The CDR3 extends over 15 amino acids. The CDR3 coding sequence is TGTGCCTCGACGTTGGGGGGACAGCGGTCCTACGAGCAGTACTTC. The encoded protein is CASTLGGQRSYEQYF.

The chain employs TRBV4-2 and TRBJ2-2, with TRBD2 matching 10 bases. V gave up 0 bases and J gave up 5 bases; unmatched junction bases: 3. The CDR3 consists of 16 residues. CDR1 is LGHNA and CDR2 is YNFKEQ in the germline V gene. The CDR3 loop is CASSQEVTSGTGELFF. For the CDR3, the DNA is TGTGCCAGCAGCCAAGAGGTGACTAGCGGGACCGGGGAGCTGTTTTTT.

The chain uses TRBV10-3 and TRBJ2-3, with D possibly called TRBD1 or TRBD2 (5 bases each). CDR1 and CDR2 (germline): ENHRY, SYGVKD. V shed 3 bases and J shed 2 bases, with 9 bases lying between them. The CDR3 is 14 amino acids. CDR3 in DNA: TGTGCCATCAGTGATGAGGGGCACACAGATACGCAGTATTTT. Translation gives CAISDEGHTDTQYF.

This chain connects TRBV6-1 to TRBJ2-1; possibly TRBD2 for D (6 bases). Germline CDR1 and CDR2: MNHNS and SASEGT. The CDR3 is made up of 10 amino acids. Trimming took off 8 bases at V and 12 bases at J, with 11 bases between the two ends. CDR3 in amino acids: CASGGYGQFF. CDR3 coding DNA: TGTGCCAGCGGGGGGTACGGGCAGTTCTTC.

The rearrangement uses TRBV5-6 and TRBJ2-7; TRBD1 matches 8 bases. Germline lookup yields CDR1 SGHDT and CDR2 YYEEEE. The CDR3 has 15 residues. The J segment lost 2 bases and the V segment lost 3 bases, leaving 7 bases of the junction unmatched. DNA of the CDR3: TGTGCCAGCAGCTCTCGCTGGACAGGGCCCTACGAGCAGTACTTC. Its protein product is CASSSRWTGPYEQYF.

This chain links TRBV7-9 with TRBJ2-3; 13 bases line up with TRBD2. V was clipped by 6 bases and J by 0 bases; unmatched bases: 9. The CDR3 extends over 18 amino acids. Germline V gene sequence: CDR1 SEHNR, CDR2 FQNEAQ (reference sequence). This chain's CDR3 is CASRPGLAGATSTDTQYF. As DNA, the CDR3 is TGTGCCAGCAGACCCGGACTAGCGGGGGCCACTAGCACAGATACGCAGTATTTT.

The genes are TRBV6-1 and TRBJ1-5; the D gene is possibly TRBD1 (6 bases). Germline CDR1 reads MNHNS; CDR2 reads SASEGT. The V end was cut by 5 bases, the J end by 5 bases, with 13 bases between. This CDR3 region has 14 residues. CDR3 loop: CASSIGGGYQPQHF. CDR3 DNA: TGTGCCAGCAGTATCGGGGGGGGCTATCAGCCCCAGCATTTT.

The chain has TRBV4-1 and TRBJ2-5; TRBD2 agrees at 14 bases. CDR3 length: 18 residues. V lost 5 bases, J lost 4 bases, and 12 bases stayed unmatched. Germline V gene data show CDR1 as MGHRA and CDR2 as YSYEKL. As DNA, the CDR3 is TGCGCCAGCAGCAAGGGCGCGGGACTAGCGGGAGAAGGAGAGACCCAGTACTTC. Its protein product is CASSKGAGLAGEGETQYF.

The V call is TRBV5-6, the J call TRBJ2-5; D is possibly TRBD1 or TRBD2 (5 bases each). V lost 6 bases and J lost 5, with 11 bases in between. The CDR3 covers 12 residues. Germline assignment: CDR1 SGHDT and CDR2 YYEEEE. The CDR3 sequence is CASNRGGETQYF. The CDR3, as DNA: TGTGCCAGCAATCGGGGCGGGGAGACCCAGTACTTC.

The rearrangement uses TRBV5-1 and TRBJ2-7, with 13 positions matching TRBD2. This CDR3 has 15 amino acids. The trim removed 2 bases at V and 7 bases at J, leaving 6 bases unmatched. Germline V CDR1 and CDR2: SGHRS, YFSETQ. CDR3 nucleotides: TGCGCCAGCAGCTTCGGGACTAGCGGGATCCGGGAGCAGTACTTC. It codes for CASSFGTSGIREQYF.

The chain employs TRBV28 and TRBJ2-5, with D possibly being TRBD1 (6 bases). V was clipped by 6 bases and J by 2 bases, with 19 bases between them. In germline, CDR1 is MDHEN, CDR2 SYDVKM. The CDR3 has 16 residues. The CDR3 reads CASSDLTGLQQETQYF. For the CDR3, the DNA is TGTGCCAGCAGCGATCTCACAGGGCTCCAACAAGAGACCCAGTACTTC.

V gene TRBV30 combines with J gene TRBJ2-1, with 10 positions matching TRBD2. CDR1 GTSNPN and CDR2 SVGIG come from the germline V gene (reference sequence). The V gene end was trimmed by 5 bases and the J gene end by 10 bases; junction bases not matched to a gene: 8. CDR3 length: 13 amino acids. CDR3 in DNA: TGTGCCTGGTGGGCTAGCGGGAGTCGAGAGCAGTTCTTC. Encoded protein: CAWWASGSREQFF.

In DNA form, the CDR3 reads TGTGCCAGCAGCCCGGGACTAGCGGGGGTCTCCTACGAGCAGTACTTC. Translation: CASSPGLAGVSYEQYF. This chain connects TRBV21-1 to TRBJ2-7; the table's D call, TRBD2, has no DNA check behind it. TRBV21-1 is classified as a pseudogene. The CDR3 is made up of 16 amino acids.

In this sample, this clone turned up once. This chain joins TRBV19 and TRBJ1-1; D is unresolved. Trimming pared 0 bases from V and 10 bases from J, leaving 12 bases between. The germline V gene encodes CDR1 LNHDA and CDR2 SQIVND (reference sequence). The CDR3 is 13 residues long. CDR3: CASSIDGPAAAFF. The CDR3 nucleotides read TGTGCCAGTAGTATAGATGGCCCAGCGGCAGCTTTCTTT.

The chain uses TRBV2 and TRBJ2-5; a weak D match, TRBD1 (5 bases). CDR3 size: 15 residues. Trimming removed 8 bases at V and 3 bases at J, with 19 bases between. Germline assignment: CDR1 SNHLY and CDR2 FYNNEI. CDR3 sequence: CASADDRFAEETQYF. The CDR3 DNA follows: TGTGCCAGCGCGGATGACAGATTCGCCGAAGAGACCCAGTACTTC. Full variable domain (remainder filled in from reference TRBV2 and TRBJ2-5): EPEVTQTPSHQVTQMGQEVILRCVPISNHLYFYWYRQILGQKVEFLVSFYNNEISEKSEIFDDQFSVERPDGSNFTLKIRSTKLEDSAMYFCASADDRFAEETQYFGPGTRLLVL.

This clone has a single count. The chain employs TRBV6-5 and TRBJ2-1; D gene ambiguous. The germline V gene has CDR1 MNHEY and CDR2 SVGAGI. The CDR3 has 14 amino acids. Trimming left V 6 bases short and J 3 bases short, with 12 bases between. The CDR3 spells CASRMTPFYNEQFF. CDR3 nucleotide sequence: TGTGCCAGCAGAATGACTCCTTTCTACAATGAGCAGTTCTTC.

The chain uses TRBV4-3 and TRBJ1-2; D not resolved. Trimming shortened V by 4 bases and J by 3 bases, and 15 bases separated the two germline ends. The germline V gene has CDR1 LGHNA and CDR2 YSLEER. CDR3 length: 15 amino acids. The CDR3 DNA reads TGCGCCAGCAGCCTTTTGCCCCTGCCAGACTATGGCTACACCTTC. This translates into CASSLLPLPDYGYTF.

This clone was observed a handful of times. This chain connects TRBV30 to TRBJ1-1; no firm D call. The V end was cut by 0 bases, the J end by 0 bases, with 5 bases between. CDR1 is GTSNPN, CDR2 SVGIG, per germline (reference sequence). The CDR3 totals 13 residues. The CDR3 is CAWSVRVNTEAFF. In DNA form, the CDR3 reads TGTGCCTGGAGTGTGCGGGTGAACACTGAAGCTTTCTTT.

This sequence joins TRBV18 and TRBJ2-1; D not resolved. Germline V gene sequence: CDR1 KGHSH, CDR2 LQKENI. V lost 1 base and J lost 3, with 10 bases in between. The CDR3 spans 15 residues. The CDR3 nucleotides are TGTGCCAGCTCACCACGCGTGGGGAACTACAATGAGCAGTTCTTC. This sequence encodes CASSPRVGNYNEQFF.

The V call is TRBV9, the J call TRBJ1-1; no firm D call. Germline V CDR1 and CDR2: SGDLS, YYNGEE. CDR3 size: 15 residues. V lost 3 bases, J lost 1 base, and 13 bases lay in between. As DNA, the CDR3 is TGTGCCAGCAGCGGAGGTTCCTTAGGGAACACTGAAGCTTTCTTT. Translated, it gives CASSGGSLGNTEAFF.

The V gene is TRBV7-9, the J gene TRBJ2-1; D is possibly TRBD2 (5 bases). This CDR3 has 14 amino acids. V was shortened by 0 bases and J by 5 bases, with 8 bases between the two germline ends. In germline, CDR1 is SEHNR, CDR2 FQNEAQ (reference sequence). CDR3 sequence: CASSLAGVDNEQFF. The CDR3 DNA sequence: TGTGCCAGCAGCTTAGCGGGAGTAGACAATGAGCAGTTCTTC.

The V call is TRBV19, the J call TRBJ2-7, with a tentative D call TRBD2 (6 bases). CDR3 length: 15 amino acids. Germline loops: CDR1 LNHDA, CDR2 SQIVND (reference sequence). V was trimmed by 4 bases and J by 2 bases, leaving 15 bases between them. The CDR3 DNA sequence: TGTGCCAGTAGTAGCGGCTCTTCGGGGGCCTACGAGCAGTACTTC. It translates to CASSSGSSGAYEQYF.

The chain has TRBV10-3 and TRBJ1-2; D remains unclear. CDR3 length equals 10 residues. CDR1 ENHRY and CDR2 SYGVKD come from the germline V gene. With 11 bases removed from V and 2 bases from J, the gap between germline ends came to 6 bases. The CDR3 sequence is CAFKNYGYTF. The CDR3 DNA is TGTGCCTTCAAGAACTATGGCTACACCTTC.

Within the sample, this clone is medium-sized. This chain uses TRBV4-3 with TRBJ1-5; D is possibly TRBD1 (5 bases). V was cut by 3 bases and J by 9 bases, with 12 bases left in between. Germline V gene data show CDR1 as LGHNA and CDR2 as YSLEER. The CDR3 length is 13 residues. The CDR3 DNA is TGCGCCAGCAGCCAGGACCGGGGCTGGCCCCAGCATTTT. Translation gives CASSQDRGWPQHF.

The chain links TRBV28 to TRBJ2-2; 7 bases agree with TRBD2. V lost 5 bases to trimming and J lost 6 bases; unmatched junction nucleotides: 12. The germline CDR1 and CDR2 sequences are MDHEN and SYDVKM. The CDR3 runs to 16 residues. The CDR3 region is CASSTRLPGRAGELFF. CDR3 coding DNA: TGTGCCAGCAGTACCCGTTTGCCAGGGAGGGCCGGGGAGCTGTTTTTT.

V is TRBV19 and J is TRBJ1-2; D uncertain. The germline gives CDR1 LNHDA, CDR2 SQIVND (reference sequence). The CDR3 has 14 amino acids. V lost 5 bases to trimming and J lost 2 bases, with 12 bases between them. DNA for the CDR3: TGTGCCAGTAGTCCGACGTTATACAACTATGGCTACACCTTC. It yields the protein CASSPTLYNYGYTF.

This chain joins TRBV15 and TRBJ2-4, with 12 bases that match TRBD2. V dropped 0 bases and J dropped 1; count of bases not matched to a gene: 22. The CDR3 is 24 residues long. Germline V gene lookup returns CDR1 LNHNV and CDR2 YYDKDF (reference sequence). The CDR3 sequence is CATSRDGWTSTSGGLTLAKNIQYF. CDR3 DNA sequence: TGTGCCACCAGCAGAGATGGTTGGACATCGACTAGCGGGGGTTTAACTCTCGCCAAAAACATTCAGTACTTC.

This chain connects TRBV19 to TRBJ2-1; 7 nucleotides line up with TRBD2. The CDR3 length is 14 residues. CDR1 and CDR2 (germline): LNHDA, SQIVND (reference sequence). The V segment lost 5 bases and the J segment 8 bases; nucleotides outside the gene matches: 9. CDR3 DNA: TGTGCCAGTAGTCGCCTAGCGGCCTCAGATGAGCAGTTCTTC. Protein: CASSRLAASDEQFF.